What follows are 2 T cell receptor beta chains derived from one specimen sequenced in a study of OX40 agonist ivuxolimab in advanced cancers. The protocol was immunoSEQ multiplex PCR, while the TCRdb copy is restricted to in-frame clones and leaves out a portion. The sample holds thousands of clones, about 76% seen once. The specimen was CD4+ or CD8+ T cells sorted from blood, collected in a trial of the OX40 agonist ivuxolimab. These receptors were obtained from an adult with an advanced solid tumor such as melanoma, head and neck, liver or kidney cancer.

V and J are TRBV7-3 and TRBJ2-3, with 7 nucleotides matching TRBD2. Germline V CDR1 and CDR2: SGHTA, FQGTGA. The CDR3 runs to 13 residues. Trimming removed 5 bases from V and 4 bases from J; junction bases left unmatched: 3. CDR3 loop: CASSPGGADTQYF. The CDR3, as DNA: TGTGCCAGCAGCCCGGGAGGAGCAGATACGCAGTATTTT.

The V and J genes are TRBV7-2 and TRBJ1-1; D may be TRBD1 (6 bases). The V gene's germline CDR1 is SGHTA and CDR2 FQGNSA. This CDR3 is built from 14 residues. The ends were cut back, 2 bases at V and 5 bases at J, with 12 bases in the middle. CDR3 region: CASSLTQGRTEAFF. DNA of the CDR3: TGTGCCAGCAGCTTAACACAGGGCCGGACTGAAGCTTTCTTT.